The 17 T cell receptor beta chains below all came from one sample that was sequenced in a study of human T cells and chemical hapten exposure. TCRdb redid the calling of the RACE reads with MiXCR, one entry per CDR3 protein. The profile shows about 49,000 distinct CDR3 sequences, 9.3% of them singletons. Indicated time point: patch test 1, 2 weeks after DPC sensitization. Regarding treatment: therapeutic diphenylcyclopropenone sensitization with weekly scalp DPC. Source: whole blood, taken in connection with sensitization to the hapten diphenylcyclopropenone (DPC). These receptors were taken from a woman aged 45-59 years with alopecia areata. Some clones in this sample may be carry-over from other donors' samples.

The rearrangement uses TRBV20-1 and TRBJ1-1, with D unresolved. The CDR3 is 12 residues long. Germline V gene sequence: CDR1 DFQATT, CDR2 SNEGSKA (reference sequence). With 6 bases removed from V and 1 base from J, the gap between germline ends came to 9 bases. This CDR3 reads CSAKLENTEAFF. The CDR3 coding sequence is TGCAGTGCAAAACTAGAGAACACTGAAGCTTTCTTT.

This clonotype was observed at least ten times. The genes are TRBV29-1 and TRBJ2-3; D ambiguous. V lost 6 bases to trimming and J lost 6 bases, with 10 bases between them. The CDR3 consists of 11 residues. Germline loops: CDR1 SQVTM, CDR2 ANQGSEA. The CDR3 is CSVLLGDTQYF. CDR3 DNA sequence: TGCAGCGTCCTTTTAGGGGATACGCAGTATTTT.

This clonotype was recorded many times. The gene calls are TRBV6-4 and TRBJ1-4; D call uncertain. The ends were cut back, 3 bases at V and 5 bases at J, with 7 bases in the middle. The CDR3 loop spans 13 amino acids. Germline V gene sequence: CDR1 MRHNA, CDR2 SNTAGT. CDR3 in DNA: TGTGCCAGCAGTGAAGAGCTCAATGAAAAACTGTTTTTT. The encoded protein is CASSEELNEKLFF.

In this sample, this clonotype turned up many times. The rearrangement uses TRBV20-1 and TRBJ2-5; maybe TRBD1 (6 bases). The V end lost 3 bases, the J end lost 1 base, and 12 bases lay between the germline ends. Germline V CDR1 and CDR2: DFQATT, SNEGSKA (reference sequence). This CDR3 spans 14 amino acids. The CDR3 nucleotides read TGCAGTGCTAGGGGCAAGGACAGCCAAGAGACCCAGTACTTC. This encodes CSARGKDSQETQYF.

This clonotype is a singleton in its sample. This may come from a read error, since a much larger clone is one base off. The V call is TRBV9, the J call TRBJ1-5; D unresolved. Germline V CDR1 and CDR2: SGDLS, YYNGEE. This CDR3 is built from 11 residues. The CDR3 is CASSLNQPRHF. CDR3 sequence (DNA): TGTGCCAGCAGTCTCAATCAGCCCCGGCATTTT.

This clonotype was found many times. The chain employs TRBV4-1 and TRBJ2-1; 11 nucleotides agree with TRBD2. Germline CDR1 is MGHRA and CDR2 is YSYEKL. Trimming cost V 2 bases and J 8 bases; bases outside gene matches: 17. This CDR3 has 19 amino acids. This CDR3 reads CASSQRLLAGVTGVHEQFF. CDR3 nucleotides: TGCGCCAGCAGCCAAAGACTACTAGCGGGAGTAACGGGCGTCCATGAGCAGTTCTTC.

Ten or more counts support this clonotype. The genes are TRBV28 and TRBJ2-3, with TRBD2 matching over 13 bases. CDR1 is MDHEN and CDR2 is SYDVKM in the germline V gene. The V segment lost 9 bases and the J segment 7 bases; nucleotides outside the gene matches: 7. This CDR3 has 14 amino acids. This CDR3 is CASEPGLAGHTQYF. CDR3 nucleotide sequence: TGTGCCAGTGAACCGGGACTAGCGGGACATACGCAGTATTTT. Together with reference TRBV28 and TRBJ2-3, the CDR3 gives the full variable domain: DVKVTQSSRYLVKRTGEKVFLECVQDMDHENMFWYRQDPGLGLRLIYFSYDVKMKEKGDIPEGYSVSREKKERFSLILESASTNQTSMYLCASEPGLAGHTQYFGPGTRLTVL.

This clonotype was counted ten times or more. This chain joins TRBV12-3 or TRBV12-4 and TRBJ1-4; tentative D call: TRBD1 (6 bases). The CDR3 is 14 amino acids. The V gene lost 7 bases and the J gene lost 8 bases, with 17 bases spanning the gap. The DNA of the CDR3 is TGTGCCAGCACCGGGGGGCTAAACGGGGAAAAACTGTTTTTT. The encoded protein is CASTGGLNGEKLFF.

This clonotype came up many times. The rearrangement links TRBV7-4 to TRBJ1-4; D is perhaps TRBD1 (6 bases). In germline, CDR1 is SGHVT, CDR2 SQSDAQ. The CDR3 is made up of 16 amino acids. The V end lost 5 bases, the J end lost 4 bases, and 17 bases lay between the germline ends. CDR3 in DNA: TGTGCCAGCAGCCAAGGGACACGGGGAGGTAATGAAAAACTGTTTTTT. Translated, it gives CASSQGTRGGNEKLFF.

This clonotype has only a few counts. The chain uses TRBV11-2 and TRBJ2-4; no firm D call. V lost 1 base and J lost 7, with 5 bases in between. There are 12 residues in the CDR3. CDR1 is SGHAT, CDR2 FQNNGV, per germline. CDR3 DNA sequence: TGTGCCAGCAGCTTAGTTGGGAACATTCAGTACTTC. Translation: CASSLVGNIQYF.

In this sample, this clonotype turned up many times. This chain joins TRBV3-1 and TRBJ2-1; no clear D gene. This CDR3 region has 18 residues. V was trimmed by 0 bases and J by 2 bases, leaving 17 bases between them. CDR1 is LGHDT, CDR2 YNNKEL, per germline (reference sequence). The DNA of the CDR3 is TGTGCCAGCAGCCAAGATCCTTCTTGGGGTGGGGCCTACAATGAGCAGTTCTTC. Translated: CASSQDPSWGGAYNEQFF.

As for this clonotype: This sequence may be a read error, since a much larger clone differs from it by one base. The CDR3 protein is CASSGVRVQPQHF. CDR3 DNA: TGTGCCAGCAGTGGAGTGCGTGTTCAGCCCCAGCATTTT. The genes are TRBV2 and TRBJ1-5; D remains unclear. The CDR3 covers 13 residues. V shed 4 bases and J shed 6 bases, with 10 bases lying between them. Germline assignment: CDR1 SNHLY and CDR2 FYNNEI.

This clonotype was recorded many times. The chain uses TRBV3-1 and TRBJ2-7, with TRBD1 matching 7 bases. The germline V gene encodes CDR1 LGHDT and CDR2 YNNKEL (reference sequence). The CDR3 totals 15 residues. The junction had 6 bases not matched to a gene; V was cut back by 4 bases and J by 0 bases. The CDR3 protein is CASSRTGQTSYEQYF. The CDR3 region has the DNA TGTGCCAGCAGCCGTACGGGACAGACCTCCTACGAGCAGTACTTC.

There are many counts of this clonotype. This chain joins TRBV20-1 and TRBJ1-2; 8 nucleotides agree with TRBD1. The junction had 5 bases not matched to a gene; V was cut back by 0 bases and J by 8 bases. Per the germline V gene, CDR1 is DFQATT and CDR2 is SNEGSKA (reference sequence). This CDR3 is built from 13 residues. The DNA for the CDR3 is TGCAGTGCTAGAGAAACAGGGGGAAGAGGCTACACCTTC. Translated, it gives CSARETGGRGYTF.

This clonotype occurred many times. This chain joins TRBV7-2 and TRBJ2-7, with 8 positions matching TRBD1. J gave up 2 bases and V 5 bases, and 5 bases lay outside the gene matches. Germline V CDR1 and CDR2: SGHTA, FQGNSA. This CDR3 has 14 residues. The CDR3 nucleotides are TGTGCCAGCAGCACATGGACAGGGCCCTACGAGCAGTACTTC. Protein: CASSTWTGPYEQYF.

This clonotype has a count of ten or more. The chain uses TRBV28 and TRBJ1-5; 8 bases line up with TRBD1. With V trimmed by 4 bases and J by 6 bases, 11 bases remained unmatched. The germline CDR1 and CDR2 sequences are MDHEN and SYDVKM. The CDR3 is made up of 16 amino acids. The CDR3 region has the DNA TGTGCCAGCAGTTACCCAAAAACAGGGGGTCGTCAGCCCCAGCATTTT. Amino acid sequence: CASSYPKTGGRQPQHF.

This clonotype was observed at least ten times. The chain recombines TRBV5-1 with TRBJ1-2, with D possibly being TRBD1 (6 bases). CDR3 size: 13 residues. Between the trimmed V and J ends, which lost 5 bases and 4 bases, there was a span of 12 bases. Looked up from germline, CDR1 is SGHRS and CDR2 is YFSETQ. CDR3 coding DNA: TGCGCCAGCAGTTCCGGGACAAGCTATGGCTACACCTTC. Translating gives CASSSGTSYGYTF. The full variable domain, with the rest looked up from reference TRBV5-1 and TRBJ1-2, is KAGVTQTPRYLIKTRGQQVTLSCSPISGHRSVSWYQQTPGQGLQFLFEYFSETQRNKGNFPGRFSGRQFSNSRSEMNVSTLELGDSALYLCASSSGTSYGYTFGSGTRLTVV.